The entry below gives a single T cell receptor (beta chain) sequence along with its context. Its cognate antigen has yet to be identified. No per-base quality is available; no much larger clone lies one base away. The germline V gene specifies SGDLS as CDR1 and YYNGEE as CDR2. The CDR3 measures 13 amino acids from cysteine to phenylalanine. The sequence is cut down to CDR3 DNA, 39 bases in frame from base 1. TCR beta repertoires were profiled from peripheral blood of 10 to 15 young patients with multiple sclerosis to demonstrate the VDJtools post-analysis software. The multiple sclerosis patients were children and adolescents ranging in age from roughly 6 to 16 years. This sample was taken from a study of post-analysis software for immune sequencing data (dated by TCRdb to 2015 to 2017). General notes on the study: Disease courses on record covered relapsing-remitting, secondary progressive and progressive-relapsing multiple sclerosis, though some patients had no subtype annotation. The multiple sclerosis patient repertoires were compared with approximately 11 previously published healthy control repertoires from donors aged about 6 to 26 years. A subset of samples was prepared in parallel using single-end sample barcoding, then pooled and co-amplified after Illumina adapter ligation.

The library was produced with PCR. TCRdb lists the instrument as Illumina HiSeq 2500. To reduce PCR and sequencing biases, unique molecular identifiers were built into the TCR beta cDNA libraries. Approximately 500,000 cDNA molecules were obtained per 1 to 10 million input T cells, so each molecule approximated one T cell. The same protocol used for the earlier healthy control dataset was applied to prepare and sequence the patient libraries. Within a given batch, samples were prepared together, multiplexed and sequenced on the same HiSeq lane. On the study's bioinformatics: MIGEC handled the raw barcoded reads, throwing out single-read molecular identifier groups before consensus assembly and CDR3 extraction. Clonotype tables were post-analysed with VDJtools, and diversity was normalized by down-sampling all datasets to the smallest sample size. Repertoire overlap clustering matched CDR3 amino acid but not nucleotide sequences to correct batch-related cross-sample contamination. TCRdb reanalyzed the raw reads on its own, using fastp at Q25 for trimming and MiXCR for clone calling, and kept in-frame beta chains. Entries that share a CDR3 protein sequence are merged under the most common genes and DNA. The V and J calls were determined by TCRdb, not by the authors. The sample table holds some 700,000 distinct CDR3 sequences, of which 59% were seen once. About 10% of the sample comes from the top ten.

Overall study results and their limits: The control group was slightly older than the multiple sclerosis patient group. Compared with controls, multiple sclerosis patients had significantly lower normalized Chao1 diversity, a finding suggesting substantial peripheral T-cell clonal expansion. Roughly 5 TRBV segments, including TRBV5-6, TRBV5-1 and TRBV20-1, were significantly more frequent in patients than controls. Direct clustering with F measure showed strong co-clustering of samples prepared in the same batch, prompting a batch-effect correction.

The TCR sequence derives from a girl aged 2 to 9 with multiple sclerosis. Sequenced input: blood. The V and J segments used are TRBV9 and TRBJ2-7, with the D gene too uncertain to name. The J call may be wrong; the DNA end is better matched by TRBJ2-5. The base sequence is TGTGCCAGCAGCGTAGACCTCGGGGAGACCCAGTACTTC. It codes for CASSVDLGETQYF.